This T cell receptor (beta chain) comes out of a study of T cell responses to AZD1222 COVID-19 vaccine. Study-wide results and limits: There were repertoire samples only from the period after the peak T cell response. Spike-specific TCR depth and breadth grew after two AZD1222 doses.

With respect to this clone: Its antigen remains unidentified.

Germline V gives CDR1 SNHLY, CDR2 FYNNEI. The CDR3 loop spans 12 amino acids. V was shortened by 6 bases and J by 3 bases, with 9 bases between the two germline ends. Measured with immunoSEQ multiplex PCR; TCRdb has only the in-frame clones, and not every one. The sample holds 150,000 to 200,000 clones; about 87% are singletons and the top ten take around 5.8%. The sequences come from peripheral blood, collected on day 0 of AZD1222 vaccination. This clonotype was sampled from an adult in good health. The V call is TRBV2, the J call TRBJ2-7; no clear D. CDR3 nucleotides: TGTGCCAGCAGGACCGATATCTACGAGCAGTACTTC. As protein: CASRTDIYEQYF.